This TCR beta chain appears in the sequencing data of a study of CD8 T cells in ankylosing spondylitis. TCRdb called the 5' RACE reads again in MiXCR, with one record for every CDR3 protein. The table shows about 260,000 distinct CDR3 sequences, with 20% to 30% occurring only once. In this sample, this clonotype turned up many times. Per the germline V gene, CDR1 is SGHVS and CDR2 is FQNEAQ. Trimming left V 1 base short and J 6 bases short, with 15 bases between. This CDR3 has 16 amino acids. Sequenced input: blood, either unsorted or a sorted T cell fraction (not recorded which). This clonotype originated in a male donor with ankylosing spondylitis or in good health (not recorded which). The chain recombines TRBV7-8 with TRBJ2-2; a possible D gene is TRBD2 (5 bases). The CDR3 DNA is TGTGCCAGCAGCTTAGGCGTCAGCCGAGGGTCCGGGGAGCTGTTTTTT. Translated: CASSLGVSRGSGELFF.